This TCR beta chain was captured by sequencing in a study of T cells of healthy individuals. MiXCR was run by TCRdb on the 5' RACE reads, yielding one entry per CDR3 protein. Among fewer than 75,000 distinct CDR3 sequences listed, 15% to 20% were seen once. The ends lost 7 bases at V and 2 bases at J; junction bases unmatched: 3. CDR3 length: 13 amino acids. V usage is TRBV12-3 or TRBV12-4 and J usage is TRBJ2-3, with TRBD1 matching 7 bases. The TCR comes from a human donor in good health. The CDR3, as DNA: TGTGCCAGCACCGGGACAGCCACAGATACGCAGTATTTT. Translated: CASTGTATDTQYF.